This T cell receptor beta chain was observed in a study of Graves' ophthalmopathy and Graves' hyperthyroidism. RNA transcripts were the source from which TCR beta CDR3 regions were amplified. HTBI primers served in a first-round RT-PCR, which a second-round multiplex PCR followed. TCRdb called the multiplex PCR reads again in MiXCR, with one record for every CDR3 protein. The table records a few hundred thousand distinct CDR3 sequences, around 19% of them present only once. This clonotype was seen at least ten times. V lost 5 bases to trimming and J lost 4 bases, with 12 bases between them. The CDR3 length is 14 residues.

Source material: peripheral blood. The chain joins TRBV12-3 or TRBV12-4 to TRBJ1-5, with D perhaps TRBD1 (6 bases). The origin of this receptor is a woman aged 18-35 years with Graves' ophthalmopathy. The CDR3 protein is CASSPKDRNQPQHF. The CDR3 DNA sequence: TGTGCCAGCAGTCCCAAGGACAGAAATCAGCCCCAGCATTTT.